This passage covers 30 T cell receptor beta chains from one sample sequenced in a study of blood T cells in healthy people across ages. Using a J-beta primer mix together with a sample-barcoded 5' primer, a second PCR was run for roughly 7 to 12 cycles. Each CDR3 protein gets one entry after TCRdb re-called the 5' RACE reads with MiXCR. The data contain roughly 800,000 distinct CDR3 sequences, roughly 25% of them singletons. The data also belong to a second study, concerning T cells of mothers and their children.

Sequencing was carried out using blood. The receptors stem from a boy aged 5-17 years in good health.

This clonotype was counted only a few times. J is TRBJ1-2 and V is TRBV6-5, with 7 bases identical to TRBD1. After removal of 4 bases from V and 0 bases from J, the junction contained 5 bases not matched to a gene. The CDR3 extends over 15 amino acids. Per germline, CDR1 MNHEY and CDR2 SVGAGI. CDR3 in DNA: TGTGCCAGCAGTTGGGACAGACATACTAACTATGGCTACACCTTC. Translation gives CASSWDRHTNYGYTF.

V is TRBV6-4 and J is TRBJ1-2; D is ambiguous. Trimming left V 0 bases short and J 1 base short, with 9 bases between. From germline, CDR1 is MRHNA and CDR2 SNTAGT. CDR3 size: 15 residues. CDR3 sequence reads: CASSDSSQVNYGYTF. The CDR3 coding sequence is TGTGCCAGCAGTGACTCGTCGCAGGTTAACTATGGCTACACCTTC.

This clonotype was seen a few times. CDR3 nucleotide sequence: TGCAGTGCTCAGGGTCAGTTAGGCAATGAGCAGTTCTTC. This encodes CSAQGQLGNEQFF. The gene calls are TRBV20-1 and TRBJ2-1; a possible D gene is TRBD1 (5 bases). The CDR3 covers 13 residues. V was shortened by 5 bases and J by 6 bases, with 14 bases between the two germline ends. Germline CDR1 reads DFQATT; CDR2 reads SNEGSKA (reference sequence).

The chain carries TRBV9 and TRBJ2-7; D perhaps matches TRBD2 (5 bases). Trimming left V 0 bases short and J 7 bases short, with 14 bases between. The CDR3 is made up of 14 amino acids. The V gene's germline CDR1 is SGDLS and CDR2 YYNGEE. The CDR3 loop reads CASSVGVSGWEQYF. The DNA for the CDR3 is TGTGCCAGCAGCGTAGGGGTGAGCGGATGGGAGCAGTACTTC.

In its sample, this clonotype was seen a few times. The rearrangement uses TRBV28 and TRBJ1-4; perhaps TRBD1 as D (6 bases). V lost 1 base and J 12 bases, leaving 24 bases between the germline ends. CDR1 and CDR2 from the germline V gene are MDHEN and SYDVKM. This CDR3 region has 17 residues. CDR3 sequence reads: CASSLSVSWQTGLELFF. The CDR3 nucleotides are TGTGCCAGCAGTTTATCCGTCTCTTGGCAGACAGGCCTAGAACTGTTTTTT.

The chain has TRBV29-1 and TRBJ2-1; D gene ambiguous. V was trimmed by 7 bases and J by 9 bases, leaving 16 bases between them. Germline CDR1 is SQVTM and CDR2 is ANQGSEA. The CDR3 contains 12 residues. The CDR3 coding sequence is TGCAGCGGTCGCTGGGGATCCGGTGAGCAGTTCTTC. Amino acid sequence: CSGRWGSGEQFF.

This clonotype was detected a few times. The chain employs TRBV28 and TRBJ1-4; D may be TRBD1 (5 bases). The V gene lost 5 bases and the J gene lost 8 bases, with 12 bases spanning the gap. Looked up from germline, CDR1 is MDHEN and CDR2 is SYDVKM. The CDR3 is 13 residues long. The CDR3 region has the DNA TGTGCCAGCAGTATCGACAGTGGCGAAAAACTGTTTTTT. Translating it yields CASSIDSGEKLFF. Full variable domain (remainder filled in from reference TRBV28 and TRBJ1-4): DVKVTQSSRYLVKRTGEKVFLECVQDMDHENMFWYRQDPGLGLRLIYFSYDVKMKEKGDIPEGYSVSREKKERFSLILESASTNQTSMYLCASSIDSGEKLFFGSGTQLSVL.

This clonotype was seen a handful of times. Germline and junction disagree at one end, which may indicate a read error. The rearrangement uses TRBV7-3 and TRBJ2-1; 8 nucleotides line up with TRBD2. Per the germline V gene, CDR1 is SGHTA and CDR2 is FQGTGA. This CDR3 is 16 amino acids long. Written as DNA, the CDR3 is TGCGCCAGCAGCTTAATGGCGGGAGGAGCCTACAGTGAGCAGTTCTTC. This gives the protein CASSLMAGGAYSEQFF.

This clonotype was counted only a few times. The V call is TRBV28, the J call TRBJ2-5; 10 bases map to TRBD1. The ends lost 6 bases at V and 5 bases at J; junction bases unmatched: 9. The CDR3 spans 15 residues. Germline CDR1 MDHEN, CDR2 SYDVKM. CDR3 residues: CASRAGTGARETQYF. CDR3 bases: TGTGCCAGCAGGGCCGGGACAGGGGCTCGGGAGACCCAGTACTTC.

The rearrangement uses TRBV27 and TRBJ2-5; TRBD1 matches at 7 bases. V was pared by 5 bases and J by 0 bases, with 6 bases of the junction left unmatched. This CDR3 is 15 amino acids long. Germline values: CDR1 MNHEY, CDR2 SMNVEV (reference sequence). Here the CDR3 DNA reads TGTGCCAGCAGTCCTTGGGACAGTAACCAAGAGACCCAGTACTTC. Its protein is CASSPWDSNQETQYF.

This clonotype was detected a few times. The chain employs TRBV20-1 and TRBJ1-1; maybe TRBD1 (5 bases). The ends were cut back, 1 base at V and 3 bases at J, with 24 bases in the middle. This CDR3 has 18 residues. CDR1 DFQATT and CDR2 SNEGSKA come from the germline V gene (reference sequence). CDR3 DNA: TGCAGTGCTAGAGTTCCGTGGGACCCGAGGGTGGGGGACACTGAAGCTTTCTTT. It translates to CSARVPWDPRVGDTEAFF.

This clonotype has just a few counts. One junction end disagrees with the germline gene, perhaps due to a read error. The chain links TRBV10-3 to TRBJ2-7; D gene uncertain. The CDR3 is 11 residues long. CDR1 ENHRY and CDR2 SYGVKD come from the germline V gene. CDR3 protein: CAISDTYVQYF. In nucleotides, the CDR3 is TGTGCCATCAGTGATACCTACGTGCAGTACTTC.

This clonotype was recorded a few times. This chain uses TRBV7-2 with TRBJ1-2; no reliable D call. Germline CDR1 SGHTA, CDR2 FQGNSA. The germline V and J ends were trimmed by 5 bases and 4 bases, with 11 bases remaining between them. CDR3 length: 13 residues. The CDR3, as DNA: TGTGCCAGCAGCCCAGCCAGAATCTATGGCTACACCTTC. It codes for CASSPARIYGYTF.

The chain recombines TRBV12-3 or TRBV12-4 with TRBJ1-4; possibly TRBD1 for D (5 bases). The CDR3 runs to 15 residues. Trimming shortened V by 2 bases and J by 4 bases, and 11 bases separated the two germline ends. CDR3: CASSLYRDRNEKLFF. The CDR3 coding sequence is TGTGCCAGCAGTTTATATCGGGACCGTAATGAAAAACTGTTTTTT.

A few counts support this clonotype. The chain couples TRBV7-9 to TRBJ2-5, with D possibly TRBD2 on 6 matching bases. The germline V gene has CDR1 SEHNR and CDR2 FQNEAQ (reference sequence). This CDR3 spans 15 amino acids. Trimming stripped 2 bases from V and 5 bases from J, with 15 bases between. The CDR3 sequence is CASSLYGGARETQYF. CDR3 bases: TGTGCCAGCAGCTTATATGGCGGGGCTCGGGAGACCCAGTACTTC. The variable domain in full, with the rest retrieved from reference TRBV7-9 and TRBJ2-5, is DTGVSQNPRHKITKRGQNVTFRCDPISEHNRLYWYRQTLGQGPEFLTYFQNEAQLEKSRLLSDRFSAERPKGSFSTLEIQRTEQGDSAMYLCASSLYGGARETQYFGPGTRLLVL.

This clonotype was seen only a few times. The chain is built from TRBV19 and TRBJ2-5, with TRBD2 matching over 10 bases. The CDR3 covers 16 residues. The germline CDR1 and CDR2 sequences are LNHDA and SQIVND (reference sequence). Losses at the gene ends were 5 bases for V and 4 bases for J; bases not matched to a gene: 10. The DNA of the CDR3 is TGTGCCAGTAGTTTCCTAGCGGGGGCCGGGGTAGAGACCCAGTACTTC. Translated: CASSFLAGAGVETQYF.

The V and J genes are TRBV6-2 or TRBV6-3 and TRBJ1-3; D ambiguous. This CDR3 contains 16 residues. The V and J ends lost 6 bases and 0 bases respectively, with 15 bases between them. CDR1 and CDR2 (germline): MNHEY, SVGEGT. CDR3 in amino acids: CASSETIASSGNTIYF. In nucleotides, the CDR3 is TGTGCCAGCAGCGAGACCATCGCGAGCTCTGGAAACACCATATATTTT.

This clonotype was recorded a few times. The rearrangement uses TRBV20-1 and TRBJ1-2; D gene unclear. Deletions cut 2 bases from V and 8 bases from J, with 18 bases between. CDR1 is DFQATT and CDR2 is SNEGSKA in the germline V gene (reference sequence). This CDR3 spans 14 amino acids. The CDR3 protein is CSARQDLRDRGYTF. The CDR3 nucleotides read TGCAGTGCTAGACAAGACTTACGGGATCGAGGCTACACCTTC.

The J gene is TRBJ2-1, the V gene TRBV7-2; D gene ambiguous. Looked up from germline, CDR1 is SGHTA and CDR2 is FQGNSA. The CDR3 has 12 amino acids. Trimming removed 5 bases at V and 5 bases at J, with 7 bases between. The CDR3 loop reads CASSPNDNEQFF. CDR3 DNA sequence: TGTGCCAGCAGCCCCAACGACAATGAGCAGTTCTTC. Looking up the rest from reference TRBV7-2 and TRBJ2-1 gives the full variable domain: GAGVSQSPSNKVTEKGKDVELRCDPISGHTALYWYRQSLGQGLEFLIYFQGNSAPDKSGLPSDRFSAERTGGSVSTLTIQRTQQEDSAVYLCASSPNDNEQFFGPGTRLTVL.

On this clonotype itself: Sequence at one end of the junction differs from germline and may be a read error. J is TRBJ1-2 and V is TRBV6-2 or TRBV6-3; 9 bases agree with TRBD1. CDR3 length: 16 residues. Germline-derived CDR1 and CDR2 are MNHEY and SVGEGT. The CDR3 region has the DNA TGTGCCAGCAGTTCATTCTTGGGACAGGGAAACTATGACTACACCTTC. Translated: CASSSFLGQGNYDYTF.

This clonotype was seen a handful of times. V usage is TRBV5-1 and J usage is TRBJ2-4, with D possibly TRBD1 on 6 matching bases. V was pared by 4 bases and J by 0 bases, with 14 bases between. There are 16 residues in the CDR3. CDR1 is SGHRS and CDR2 is YFSETQ in the germline V gene. CDR3 DNA: TGCGCCAGCAGCGGGGACAATTTTTTAGCCAAAAACATTCAGTACTTC. It is translated as CASSGDNFLAKNIQYF.

This clonotype showed up just a few times. The V call is TRBV29-1, the J call TRBJ2-2; D tentatively reads TRBD1 or TRBD2 (5 bases each). CDR1 and CDR2 from the germline V gene are SQVTM and ANQGSEA. V was trimmed by 7 bases and J by 2 bases, leaving 17 bases between them. The CDR3 totals 15 residues. The CDR3 reads CSAETGRDNTGELFF. The CDR3 DNA follows: TGCAGCGCGGAAACTGGCAGGGACAACACCGGGGAGCTGTTTTTT.

The genes are TRBV6-2 or TRBV6-3 and TRBJ2-1; D is unresolved. CDR1 is MNHEY, CDR2 SVGEGT, per germline. The V end was cut by 8 bases, the J end by 0 bases, with 11 bases between. The CDR3 loop spans 14 amino acids. The CDR3: CASCSQVSYNEQFF. The CDR3 coding sequence is TGTGCCAGCTGCAGTCAGGTCTCCTACAATGAGCAGTTCTTC.

Note on this clonotype: One end of the junction fails to match germline, which may point to a read error. The rearrangement uses TRBV6-5 and TRBJ1-6; 12 bases agree with TRBD1. This CDR3 spans 19 amino acids. CDR1 MNHEY and CDR2 SVGAGI come from the germline V gene. The CDR3 nucleotides read TGCGCCGGCAGTTCTCCGGGACAGGGGGCTTACTCCTATAATTCACCCCTCCACTTT. It is translated as CAGSSPGQGAYSYNSPLHF.

This clonotype was counted at least ten times. V usage is TRBV20-1 and J usage is TRBJ2-5; TRBD2 is a possible D gene (5 bases). The CDR3 consists of 13 residues. V lost 6 bases and J 0 bases, leaving 11 bases between the germline ends. CDR1 is DFQATT, CDR2 SNEGSKA, per germline (reference sequence). The CDR3 region has the DNA TGCAGTGCCCTGGAGGCGGACCAAGAGACCCAGTACTTC. Translated, it gives CSALEADQETQYF.

The chain employs TRBV6-2 or TRBV6-3 and TRBJ2-7; TRBD1 matches at 10 bases. V lost 6 bases, J lost 1 base, and 6 bases stayed unmatched. The CDR3 is made up of 15 amino acids. Germline lookup yields CDR1 MNHEY and CDR2 SVGEGT. Written as DNA, the CDR3 is TGTGCCAGCAGACGGACAGGGGGAGGATCCTACGAGCAGTACTTC. Its translation is CASRRTGGGSYEQYF.

This clonotype was counted between two and nine times. This chain connects TRBV5-1 to TRBJ2-1, with D uncertain. This CDR3 contains 14 residues. Per germline, CDR1 SGHRS and CDR2 YFSETQ. The V and J ends lost 4 bases and 7 bases respectively, with 15 bases between them. The CDR3 sequence is CASSLTLYTNEQFF. The CDR3, as DNA: TGCGCCAGCAGCCTAACGCTATACACAAATGAGCAGTTCTTC.

V and J are TRBV12-3 or TRBV12-4 and TRBJ2-7; D gene uncertain. V dropped 5 bases and J dropped 6 bases, with 11 bases sitting between them. This CDR3 comprises 12 residues. The CDR3 DNA reads TGTGCCAGCAGTCACACTCTGGGCGAGCAGTACTTC. This sequence encodes CASSHTLGEQYF.

This clonotype was detected many times. The chain couples TRBV12-3 or TRBV12-4 to TRBJ2-5, with 8 bases that match TRBD1. The CDR3 sequence is 13 residues long. The J segment lost 5 bases and the V segment lost 5 bases, leaving 4 bases of the junction unmatched. The CDR3, as DNA: TGTGCCAGCAGTGCAGGGGGCTTGGAGACCCAGTACTTC. Its protein product is CASSAGGLETQYF.

The rearrangement joins TRBV20-1 to TRBJ2-5; D possibly corresponds to TRBD2 (6 bases). TRBJ2-7 matches the DNA end more closely, so the J call is doubtful. Germline CDR1 and CDR2: DFQATT and SNEGSKA (reference sequence). The CDR3 spans 13 residues. CDR3 sequence (DNA): TGCAGTGCTAGTTGGACTACGTCGTACGAGCAGTACTTC. It codes for CSASWTTSYEQYF.